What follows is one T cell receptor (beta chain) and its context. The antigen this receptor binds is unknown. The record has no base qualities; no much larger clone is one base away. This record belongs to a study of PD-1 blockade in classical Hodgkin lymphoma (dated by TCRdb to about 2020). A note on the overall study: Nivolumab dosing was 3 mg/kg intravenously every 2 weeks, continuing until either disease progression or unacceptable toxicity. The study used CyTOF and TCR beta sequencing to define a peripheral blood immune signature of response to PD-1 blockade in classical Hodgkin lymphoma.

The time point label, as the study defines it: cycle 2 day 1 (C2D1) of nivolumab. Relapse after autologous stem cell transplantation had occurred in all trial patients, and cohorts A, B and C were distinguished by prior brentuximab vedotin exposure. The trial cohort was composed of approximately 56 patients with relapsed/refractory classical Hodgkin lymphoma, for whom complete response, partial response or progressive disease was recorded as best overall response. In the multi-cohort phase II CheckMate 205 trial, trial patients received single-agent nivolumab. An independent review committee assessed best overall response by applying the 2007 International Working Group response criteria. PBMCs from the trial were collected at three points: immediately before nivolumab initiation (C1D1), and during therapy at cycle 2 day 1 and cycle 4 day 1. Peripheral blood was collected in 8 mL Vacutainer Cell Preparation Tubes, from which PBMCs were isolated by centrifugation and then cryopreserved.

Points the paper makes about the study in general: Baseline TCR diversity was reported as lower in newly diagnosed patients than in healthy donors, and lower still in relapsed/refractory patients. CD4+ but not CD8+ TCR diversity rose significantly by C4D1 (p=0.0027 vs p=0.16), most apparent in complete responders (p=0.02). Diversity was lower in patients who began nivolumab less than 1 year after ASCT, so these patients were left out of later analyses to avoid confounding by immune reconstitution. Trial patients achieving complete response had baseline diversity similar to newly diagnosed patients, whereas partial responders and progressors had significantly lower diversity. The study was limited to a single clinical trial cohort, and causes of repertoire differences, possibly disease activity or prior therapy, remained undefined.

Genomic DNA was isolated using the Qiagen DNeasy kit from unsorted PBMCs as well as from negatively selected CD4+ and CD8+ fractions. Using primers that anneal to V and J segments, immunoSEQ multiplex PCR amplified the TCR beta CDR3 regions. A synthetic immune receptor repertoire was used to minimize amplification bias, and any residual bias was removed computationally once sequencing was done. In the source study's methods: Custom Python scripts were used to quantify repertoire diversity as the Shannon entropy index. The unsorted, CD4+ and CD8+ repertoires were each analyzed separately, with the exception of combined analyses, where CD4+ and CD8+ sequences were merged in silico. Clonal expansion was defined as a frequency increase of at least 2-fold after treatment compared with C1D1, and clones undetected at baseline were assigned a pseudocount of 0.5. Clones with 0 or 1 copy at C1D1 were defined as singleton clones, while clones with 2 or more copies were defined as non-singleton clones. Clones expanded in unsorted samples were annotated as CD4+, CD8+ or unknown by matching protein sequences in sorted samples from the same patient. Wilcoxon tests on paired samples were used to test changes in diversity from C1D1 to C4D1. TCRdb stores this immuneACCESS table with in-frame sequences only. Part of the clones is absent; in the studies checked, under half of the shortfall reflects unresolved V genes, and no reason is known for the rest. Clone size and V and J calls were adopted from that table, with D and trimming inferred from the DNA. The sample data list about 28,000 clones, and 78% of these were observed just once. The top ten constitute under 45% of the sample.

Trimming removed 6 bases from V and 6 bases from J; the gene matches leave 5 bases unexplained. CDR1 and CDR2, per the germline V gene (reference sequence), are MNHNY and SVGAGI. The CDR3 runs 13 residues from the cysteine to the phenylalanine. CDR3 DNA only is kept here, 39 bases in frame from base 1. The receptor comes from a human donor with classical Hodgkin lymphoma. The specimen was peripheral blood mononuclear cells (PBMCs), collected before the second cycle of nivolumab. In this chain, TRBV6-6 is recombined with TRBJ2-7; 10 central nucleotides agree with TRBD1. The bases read TGTGCCAGCAGAAGACAGGGGGCGGGCGAGCAGTACTTC. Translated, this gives CASRRQGAGEQYF.